The sequence of this T cell receptor (beta chain) was determined in a study of PD-L1 blockade in urothelial cancer (dated by TCRdb to 2016 to 2017). For the wider study: Therapy was started in the mid-2010s for all patients, and atezolizumab 1,200 mg was administered intravenously every 3 weeks. About 90% of the 29 patients were identified as males with urothelial cancer of bladder origin, and a prior smoking history was reported by 18 of 29 patients. An ECOG performance status of 0 or 1 was recorded for the patients, and 0 to 3 prior chemotherapy regimens had been received by the patients. Blood samples were analyzed 3 weeks after the start of treatment (second dose) and 6 weeks after the start of treatment. Blood samples gave a median of about 140,000 T cells and approximately 85,000 unique TCRs, with a median clonality of roughly 0.08. An exploratory multi-omic analysis was conducted of the somatic, immune and clinical correlates of response to PD-L1 blockade with atezolizumab in urothelial cancer. Pretreatment tumor samples, along with matched peripheral blood serially collected before and after atezolizumab treatment, were subjected to TCR sequencing. Durable clinical benefit was defined as progression-free survival longer than 6 months, and TCR features were also tested against progression-free and overall survival. Whole exome sequencing and RNA sequencing of pretreatment tumors were performed alongside TCR sequencing in the same patients. Under ten patients reached durable clinical benefit, while 20 patients did not. Some 30 patients had pretreatment blood TCR-seq, roughly 25 had at least one posttreatment blood collection, and roughly 25 had tumor TCR-seq.

This specimen's time point label, per the study, means: pretreatment peripheral blood. The cohort comprised fewer than 35 patients with locally advanced or metastatic urothelial carcinoma treated at Memorial Sloan Kettering on a trial protocol. Peripheral blood mononuclear cells were collected pretreatment and during treatment, at between 1 and 8 total time points per patient. The Qiagen DNeasy Blood extraction kit was used to purify genomic DNA from total PBMCs and tumor samples. PBMCs were collected pretreatment and during treatment and were isolated and stored as previously described. Synthetic TCR analog templates were spiked into each PCR to estimate absolute template abundance from read counts. TCRbeta CDR3 regions were amplified from genomic DNA with bias-controlled V and J gene primers using the immunoSEQ assay. Sequencing of rearranged TCRbeta segments was done at approximately 20X coverage. Regarding the original processing steps: Sequencing errors were corrected by clustering and CDR3s were annotated against IMGT to assign V, D and J genes. Out-of-frame and stop-codon sequences were excluded, and only productive TCRbeta rearrangements were used in downstream analyses. Clonality was calculated as one minus the Shannon entropy normalized by the log of the number of unique productive sequences. Fisher's exact test with Benjamini-Hochberg correction, at a threshold of adjusted p below 0.01, was used to find clones that differed between time points or between blood and tumor. TCRdb took this table from immuneACCESS and kept in-frame rearrangements with V and J called. Such tables lack part of the clones; where checked against another copy, unresolved V genes explain under half of the gap, and the rest is unexplained. That table is the source of V, J and clone size, and D and trimming were worked out from the DNA. The sample has about 93,000 clones on record, almost 90% of them singletons. The ten largest clones represent under 2% of the sample.

Counted from cysteine to phenylalanine, this CDR3 has 15 amino acids. The sequence is cut down to CDR3 DNA, 45 bases in frame from base 1. Trimming takes 0 bases from V and 3 bases from J, and the germline ends sit 12 bases apart. For CDR1 and CDR2, the germline V gene lists WSHSY and SAAADI. A note on this clone: The specificity of this receptor is unknown. No much larger clonotype is one base removed from it; base qualities were not supplied.

The paper's findings and limits, for the study overall: Among patients with durable benefit, tumor-associated TCR clones showed greater expansion in peripheral blood 3 weeks after treatment started (n ≈ 20, p = 0.022). Small sample size (n of about 29) and many exploratory analyses mean the results are intended to be hypothesis-generating. Improved progression-free and overall survival was associated with having pretreatment peripheral blood TCR clonality below the median.

This clonotype was sampled from a man aged 55 to 70 with urothelial cancer. The sample consisted of PBMCs, taken around atezolizumab (anti-PD-L1) treatment. The sequence is built from TRBV10-2 and TRBJ2-7; the D segment could be TRBD1, given 5 matching bases. The CDR3 region has the sequence CASSESFRAHYEQYF. The DNA sequence follows: TGCGCCAGCAGTGAGTCGTTCAGGGCGCACTACGAGCAGTACTTC.